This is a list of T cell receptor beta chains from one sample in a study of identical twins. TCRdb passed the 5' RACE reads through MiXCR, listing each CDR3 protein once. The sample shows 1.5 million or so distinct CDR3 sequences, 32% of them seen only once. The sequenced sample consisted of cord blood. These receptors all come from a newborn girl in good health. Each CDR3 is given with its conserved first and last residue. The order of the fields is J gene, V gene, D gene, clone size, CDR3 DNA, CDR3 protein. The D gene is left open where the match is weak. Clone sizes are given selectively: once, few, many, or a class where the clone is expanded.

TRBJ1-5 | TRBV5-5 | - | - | TGTGCCAGCAGCCCACTCGGGGGGACGGGCAATCAGCCCCAGCATTTT | CASSPLGGTGNQPQHF
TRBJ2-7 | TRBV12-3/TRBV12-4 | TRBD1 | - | TGTGCCAGCAGTTTTCACGGGACAGGGTCCTACGAGCAGTACTTC | CASSFHGTGSYEQYF
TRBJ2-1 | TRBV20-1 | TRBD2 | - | TGCAGTGCTAGAGGACTAGCGGACCCCTGGGAGCAGTTCTTC | CSARGLADPWEQFF
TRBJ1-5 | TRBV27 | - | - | TGTGCCAGCAGTCATGACAGACATAGCAATCAGCCCCAGCATTTT | CASSHDRHSNQPQHF
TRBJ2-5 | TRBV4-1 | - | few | TGCGCCAGCAGCCAATTACACCTGCCCCAAGAGACCCAGTACTTC | CASSQLHLPQETQYF
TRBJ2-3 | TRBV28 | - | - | TGTGCCAGCAGTTTCCAGGGGCCAGCAGATACGCAGTATTTT | CASSFQGPADTQYF
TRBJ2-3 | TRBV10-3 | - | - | TGTGCAACGAGGGGGGGGGCGGAAGATACGCAGTATTTT | CATRGGAEDTQYF
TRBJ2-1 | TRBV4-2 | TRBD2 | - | TGTGCCAGCAGCCAAAGACTAGCGGGTAGCTCCTACAATGAGCAGTTCTTC | CASSQRLAGSSYNEQFF
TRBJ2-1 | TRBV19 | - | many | TGTGCCAGTAGTATAGTCGTTAGCTTCAGCTCCTACAATGAGCAGTTCTTC | CASSIVVSFSSYNEQFF
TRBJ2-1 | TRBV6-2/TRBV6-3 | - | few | TGTGCCAGCGGGATACAGGGTAATGAGCAGTTCTTC | CASGIQGNEQFF
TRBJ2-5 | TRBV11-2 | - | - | TGTGCCAGCAGCTTAGATCGACGGTTCCAGTACTTC | CASSLDRRFQYF
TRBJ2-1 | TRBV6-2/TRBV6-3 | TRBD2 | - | TGTGCCAACAGTTACCAGGGACTAGCGGGTATCCATGAGCAGTTCTTC | CANSYQGLAGIHEQFF
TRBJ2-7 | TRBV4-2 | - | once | TGTGCCAGCAGCCGTTTAGGCCTGAGCTCCTGCGAGCAGTACTTC | CASSRLGLSSCEQYF
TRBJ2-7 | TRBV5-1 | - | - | TGCGCCAGCAGCTTTGACAATGTCTATGAGCAGTACTTC | CASSFDNVYEQYF
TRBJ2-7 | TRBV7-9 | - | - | TGTGCCAGCAGTCCTACCGGGACGACCCGCTACGAGCAGTACTTC | CASSPTGTTRYEQYF
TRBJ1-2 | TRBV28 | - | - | TGTGCCAGCCTGAACAGGGAGAGTAGCTATGGCTACACCTTC | CASLNRESSYGYTF
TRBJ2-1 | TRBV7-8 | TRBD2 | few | TGTGCCAGCAGCTTTTCCCTGGCGGGAGTGGTGTACAATGAGCAGTTCTTC | CASSFSLAGVVYNEQFF
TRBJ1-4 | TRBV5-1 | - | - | TGCGCCAGCAGCTTGGGGGACACTGAAAAACTGTTTTTT | CASSLGDTEKLFF
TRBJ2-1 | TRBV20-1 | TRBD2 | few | TGCAGTGCTAGGCCTACGACTAGCTTTTCCTACAATGAGCAGTTCTTC | CSARPTTSFSYNEQFF
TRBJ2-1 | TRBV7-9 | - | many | TGTGCCAGCAGCCGCGTTGGGTTCTCCTACAATGAGCAGTTCTTC | CASSRVGFSYNEQFF
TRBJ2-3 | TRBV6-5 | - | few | TGTGCCAGCAGTTACGAAGGGGGGGCCTCCACAGATACGCAGTATTTT | CASSYEGGASTDTQYF
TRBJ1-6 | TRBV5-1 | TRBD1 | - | TGCGCCAGCAGCTTGGGGGACAGGGGAGGTAATTCACCCCTCCACTTT | CASSLGDRGGNSPLHF
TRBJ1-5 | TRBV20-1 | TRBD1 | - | TGCAGTGCTAGAGATGGGACAGGGGAACAGCCCCAGCATTTT | CSARDGTGEQPQHF
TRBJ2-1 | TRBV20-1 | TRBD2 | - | TGCAGTGCTGACAAACTAGCGGGAATCTACAATGAGCAGTTCTTC | CSADKLAGIYNEQFF
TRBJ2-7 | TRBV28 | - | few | TGTGCCAGCAGTTTCTACAGGCCCCCCTACGAGCAGTACTTC | CASSFYRPPYEQYF
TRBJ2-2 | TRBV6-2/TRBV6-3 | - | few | TGTGCCAGCAGTTACATTTTAGGGACCACCGGGGAGCTGTTTTTT | CASSYILGTTGELFF
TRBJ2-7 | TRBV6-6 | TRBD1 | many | TGTGCCAGCAGTTACCGAGAGACAGGGGGCTTTGCCGACGAGCAGTACTTC | CASSYRETGGFADEQYF
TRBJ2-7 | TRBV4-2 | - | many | TGTGCCAGCAGCCAAGGGGTGGGGAGCTACGAGCAGTACTTC | CASSQGVGSYEQYF
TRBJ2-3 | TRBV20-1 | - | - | TGCAGTGCTATGTCGTCCACAGATACGCAGTATTTT | CSAMSSTDTQYF
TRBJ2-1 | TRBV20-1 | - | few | TGCAGTGGCGGGGGCCGATCCTACAATGAGCAGTTCTTC | CSGGGRSYNEQFF
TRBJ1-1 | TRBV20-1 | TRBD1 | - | TGCAGTGCACAAACCCCCTTCAGGGGGCCTACTGAAGCTTTCTTT | CSAQTPFRGPTEAFF
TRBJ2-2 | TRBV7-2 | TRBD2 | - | TGTGCCAGCAGCTTAATGATCGGACTAGCGGTCGAGCTGTTTTTT | CASSLMIGLAVELFF
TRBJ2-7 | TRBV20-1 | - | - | TGCAGTGCGGGGTGGAGGGGGAAATACGAGCAGTACTTC | CSAGWRGKYEQYF
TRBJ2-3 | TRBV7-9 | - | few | TGTGCCAGCAGCTTTTCCCCAATCCGACTACTTGCTAGCACAGATACGCAGTATTTT | CASSFSPIRLLASTDTQYF
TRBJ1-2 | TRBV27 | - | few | TGTGCCAGCAGTCCTAACAGCGGAGGACTCCTCCGCTACACCTTC | CASSPNSGGLLRYTF
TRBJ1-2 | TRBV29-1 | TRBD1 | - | TGCAGTATTGGACAGGACTATGGCTACACCTTC | CSIGQDYGYTF
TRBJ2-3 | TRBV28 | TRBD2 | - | TGTGCCAGCAGTTCCCTGGCTAGCGGGAGCACAGATACGCAGTATTTT | CASSSLASGSTDTQYF
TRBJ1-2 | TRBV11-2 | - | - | TGTGCCAGCAGCCTCGATTGGACGGTCAACTATGGCTACACCTTC | CASSLDWTVNYGYTF
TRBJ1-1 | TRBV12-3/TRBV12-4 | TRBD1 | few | TGTGCCAGCAGTTCTCTACGGGACAGGGTACAAACTGAAGCTTTCTTT | CASSSLRDRVQTEAFF
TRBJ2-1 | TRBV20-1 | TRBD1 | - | TGCAGTGCTAGAGAGCGAGGTACGGGACAGGGTCTCAATGAGCAGTTCTTC | CSARERGTGQGLNEQFF
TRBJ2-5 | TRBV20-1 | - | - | TGCAGTGCTAGATTCGGCCCCACTAGGAATGAGCAGTACTTC | CSARFGPTRNEQYF
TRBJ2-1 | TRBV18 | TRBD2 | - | TGTGCCAGCTCTCGAACCCAACTAGCGAGCAATGAGCAGTTCTTC | CASSRTQLASNEQFF
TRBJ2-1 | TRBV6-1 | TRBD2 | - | TGTGCCAGCTCCATTAGCGGGGGGGCGGGATACAATGAGCAGTTCTTC | CASSISGGAGYNEQFF
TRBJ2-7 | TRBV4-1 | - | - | TGCGCCAGCAGCCAGGATCAAGAACAGGCCTCCTACGAGCAGTACTTC | CASSQDQEQASYEQYF
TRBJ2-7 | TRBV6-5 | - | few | TGTGCCAGCAGTGCCAACAGGGTCTACGAGCAGTACTTC | CASSANRVYEQYF
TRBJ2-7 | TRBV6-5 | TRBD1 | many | TGTGCCAGCAGTTACTCGGACAGGGCCTACGAGCAGTACTTC | CASSYSDRAYEQYF
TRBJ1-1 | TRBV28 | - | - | TGTGCCAGCAGTTTGCCCCAGGGGAAGAAAGAAGCTTTCTTT | CASSLPQGKKEAFF
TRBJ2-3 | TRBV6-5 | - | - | TGTGCCAGCAGTTACTCTAGGCGCTACCCCACAGATACGCAGTATTTT | CASSYSRRYPTDTQYF
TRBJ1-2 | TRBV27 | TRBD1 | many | TGTGCCAGCAGTTCCCCCCGACAGGGGTACTATGGCTACACCTTC | CASSSPRQGYYGYTF
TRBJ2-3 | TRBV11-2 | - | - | TGTGCCAGCAGCTTAGATCCTGGGCCCGGCACAGATACGCAGTATTTT | CASSLDPGPGTDTQYF
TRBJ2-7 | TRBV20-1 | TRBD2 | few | TGCAGTGCTATGGCTAGCGGGACCTACGAGCAGTACTTC | CSAMASGTYEQYF
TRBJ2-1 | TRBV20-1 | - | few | TGCAGTGCTAGAGCTCGGTCTGAGCAGTTCTTC | CSARARSEQFF
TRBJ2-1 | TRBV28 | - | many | TGTGCCAGCAGTTGGCGATACAATGAGCAGTTCTTC | CASSWRYNEQFF
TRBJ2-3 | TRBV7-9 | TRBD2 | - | TGTGCCAGCAGCTTAGACGGGGGGGCTCATACGCAGTATTTT | CASSLDGGAHTQYF